The 6 T cell receptor beta chains below all came from one sample that was sequenced in a study of T cells in Graves' hyperthyroidism and ophthalmopathy. From RNA transcripts, TCR beta CDR3 regions were amplified. The TCR CDR3 was amplified in a first-round RT-PCR using the HTBI primer set. TCRdb re-called the multiplex PCR reads through MiXCR, storing one row per CDR3 protein. The data hold some 460,000 distinct CDR3 sequences, with around a sixth observed a single time. Material: blood. The origin of the receptors is a young woman with Graves' hyperthyroidism.

This sequence joins TRBV20-1 and TRBJ2-5, with 9 bases fitting TRBD1. Germline assignment: CDR1 DFQATT and CDR2 SNEGSKA (reference sequence). The V gene end was trimmed by 0 bases and the J gene end by 4 bases; junction bases not matched to a gene: 6. CDR3 size: 15 residues. For the CDR3, the DNA is TGCAGTGCTAGAGACCAGGACAGGGGAGGAGAGACCCAGTACTTC. This encodes CSARDQDRGGETQYF.

This clonotype was seen only a few times. This chain uses TRBV14 with TRBJ2-3; 10 bases match TRBD2. The germline V gene encodes CDR1 SGHDN and CDR2 FVKESK. Trimming removed 0 bases from V and 3 bases from J; junction bases left unmatched: 9. This CDR3 is 18 amino acids long. The CDR3 DNA is TGTGCCAGCAGCCAAGAAGGGAGGCTAGCGGGAGTAACAGATACGCAGTATTTT. Translated: CASSQEGRLAGVTDTQYF.

Ten or more counts support this clonotype. The chain links TRBV7-2 to TRBJ1-2, with TRBD1 matching over 10 bases. The trim removed 5 bases at V and 0 bases at J, leaving 3 bases unmatched. Germline V gene data show CDR1 as SGHTA and CDR2 as FQGNSA. This CDR3 has 15 residues. In DNA form, the CDR3 reads TGTGCCAGCAGCCCGGGGACAGGGGCTAACTATGGCTACACCTTC. It codes for CASSPGTGANYGYTF.

This chain joins TRBV7-2 and TRBJ2-5, with TRBD1 matching 8 bases. The CDR3 runs to 19 residues. The V and J ends lost 5 bases and 2 bases, in that order; junction bases with no gene match: 19. The germline CDR1 and CDR2 sequences are SGHTA and FQGNSA. The CDR3 spells CASSPRGPSFVCDQETQYF. The CDR3 bases are TGTGCCAGCAGCCCCAGGGGGCCTAGCTTCGTGTGCGATCAAGAGACCCAGTACTTC.

The sample holds a few counts of this clonotype. The J gene is TRBJ2-3, the V gene TRBV11-2, with TRBD2 identical over 9 bases. V lost 5 bases and J lost 0; bases outside the gene matches: 3. The CDR3 contains 15 residues. Germline V gene data show CDR1 as SGHAT and CDR2 as FQNNGV. The CDR3 DNA sequence: TGTGCCAGCAGCCAAAGCGGGGGGAGCACAGATACGCAGTATTTT. Translation gives CASSQSGGSTDTQYF.

A word on this clonotype: A much larger clone differs from this one at a single base, so this may be a read error. The CDR3 bases are TGCGGCGTTGAAGAGTTGAACGAGCAGTACTTC. Its protein is CGVEELNEQYF. The V call is TRBV29-1, the J call TRBJ2-7; unclear D gene. In germline, CDR1 is SQVTM, CDR2 ANQGSEA. This CDR3 contains 11 residues.